A single sample is the source of the 20 T cell receptor beta chains below, sequenced in a study of blood T cell repertoires in COVID-19. Repertoires were generated with immunoSEQ multiplex PCR, while TCRdb's copy carries only in-frame clones and drops some. The sample holds nearly 90,000 clones, roughly 78% seen once. The source material was peripheral blood. The receptors stem from a woman of 80 years or more with acute or convalescent COVID-19.

CDR3 in amino acids: CATSDPSPRQNSFEQFF. The CDR3 coding sequence is TGTGCCACCAGTGACCCATCGCCGAGACAGAACTCGTTTGAGCAGTTCTTC. The V gene is TRBV24-1, the J gene TRBJ2-1; possible D gene TRBD1, 5 bases. V was trimmed by 4 bases and J by 9 bases, leaving 24 bases between them. Germline V gene data show CDR1 as KGHDR and CDR2 as SFDVKD. The CDR3 length is 17 residues.

V gene TRBV7-2 combines with J gene TRBJ2-1, with TRBD2 matching 11 bases. J was trimmed by 2 bases and V by 6 bases; bases with no gene match: 3. The CDR3 is 15 residues long. Per the germline V gene, CDR1 is SGHTA and CDR2 is FQGNSA. The CDR3 DNA is TGTGCCAGCAGACAACTAGCGGGGGCCTACAATGAGCAGTTCTTC. This gives the protein CASRQLAGAYNEQFF.

The CDR3 region has the DNA TGTGCCAGCAGCTCCTGGGACAGCCCCTCGGAGACCCAGTACTTC. This sequence encodes CASSSWDSPSETQYF. The chain uses TRBV7-9 and TRBJ2-5; 7 bases agree with TRBD1. Trimming removed 4 bases from V and 5 bases from J; junction bases left unmatched: 10. The CDR3 has 15 residues. The germline CDR1 and CDR2 sequences are SEHNR and FQNEAQ (reference sequence). Variable domain in full (rest from reference TRBV7-9 and TRBJ2-5): DTGVSQNPRHKITKRGQNVTFRCDPISEHNRLYWYRQTLGQGPEFLTYFQNEAQLEKSRLLSDRFSAERPKGSFSTLEIQRTEQGDSAMYLCASSSWDSPSETQYFGPGTRLLVL.

This clone turned up a few times. The chain combines TRBV18 with TRBJ2-7; tentative D call: TRBD2 (6 bases). V was trimmed by 3 bases and J by 0 bases, leaving 12 bases between them. Germline CDR1 reads KGHSH; CDR2 reads LQKENI. This CDR3 is 15 amino acids long. CDR3: CASSPPSSDSYEQYF. The CDR3 DNA is TGTGCCAGCTCACCTCCGTCTAGCGACTCCTACGAGCAGTACTTC. Filled out from reference TRBV18 and TRBJ2-7, the complete variable domain reads NAGVMQNPRHLVRRRGQEARLRCSPMKGHSHVYWYRQLPEEGLKFMVYLQKENIIDESGMPKERFSAEFPKEGPSILRIQQVVRGDSAAYFCASSPPSSDSYEQYFGPGTRLTVT.

This clone was counted once. This sequence joins TRBV6-5 and TRBJ1-1; no clear D gene. Germline assignment: CDR1 MNHEY and CDR2 SVGAGI. The CDR3 runs to 14 residues. V was shortened by 7 bases and J by 4 bases, with 16 bases between the two germline ends. Here the CDR3 reads CASTKARSGTEAFF. The CDR3 DNA follows: TGTGCCAGCACCAAGGCTCGCTCGGGCACTGAAGCTTTCTTT.

This chain uses TRBV10-3 with TRBJ1-2, with TRBD1 matching 10 bases. The germline gives CDR1 ENHRY, CDR2 SYGVKD. The CDR3 is 15 residues long. With V trimmed by 4 bases and J by 2 bases, 4 bases remained unmatched. The CDR3 sequence: CAISGPGQGNYGYTF. DNA of the CDR3: TGTGCCATCAGTGGTCCGGGACAGGGGAACTATGGCTACACCTTC.

The V gene is TRBV7-9, the J gene TRBJ1-2; perhaps TRBD1 as D (5 bases). This CDR3 region has 15 residues. The V gene's germline CDR1 is SEHNR and CDR2 FQNEAQ (reference sequence). V was shortened by 5 bases and J by 10 bases, with 23 bases between the two germline ends. CDR3 sequence reads: CASSPGRQPTEDYTF. The CDR3 DNA reads TGTGCCAGCAGCCCCGGTCGACAGCCCACCGAAGACTACACCTTC.

The chain carries TRBV12-3 or TRBV12-4 and TRBJ1-5; unclear D gene. V was cut by 1 base and J by 7 bases, with 8 bases left in between. The CDR3 covers 13 residues. The CDR3 protein is CASSLDQSQPQHF. CDR3 coding DNA: TGTGCCAGCAGTTTAGATCAAAGCCAGCCCCAGCATTTT.

The chain uses TRBV6-1 and TRBJ2-7, with 9 bases that match TRBD1. Germline assignment: CDR1 MNHNS and CDR2 SASEGT. The CDR3 totals 16 residues. After removal of 2 bases from V and 2 bases from J, the junction contained 7 bases not matched to a gene. Here the CDR3 reads CASSEISGQGPYEQYF. Here the CDR3 DNA reads TGTGCCAGCAGTGAAATTTCAGGACAGGGGCCCTACGAGCAGTACTTC.

This clone was counted between two and nine times. The gene calls are TRBV10-2 and TRBJ1-1, with TRBD1 matching 10 bases. The CDR3 extends over 15 amino acids. V was pared by 10 bases and J by 0 bases, with 8 bases of the junction left unmatched. Germline CDR1 is WSHSY and CDR2 is SAAADI. The CDR3 DNA follows: TGCGCCACCTTCCAGGACAGGGGGATGAACACTGAAGCTTTCTTT. Its protein product is CATFQDRGMNTEAFF.

The chain joins TRBV30 to TRBJ1-2; D is ambiguous. V gave up 3 bases and J gave up 1 base, with 6 bases separating them. The CDR3 length is 12 residues. CDR1 is GTSNPN, CDR2 SVGIG, per germline (reference sequence). CDR3 amino acids: CAWRRGNYGYTF. The CDR3 bases are TGTGCCTGGAGACGGGGTAACTATGGCTACACCTTC. Using reference TRBV30 and TRBJ1-2 for the parts outside the CDR3, the full variable domain is SQTIHQWPATLVQPVGSPLSLECTVEGTSNPNLYWYRQAAGRGLQLLFYSVGIGQISSEVPQNLSASRPQDRQFILSSKKLLLSDSGFYLCAWRRGNYGYTFGSGTRLTVV.

The genes are TRBV7-7 and TRBJ1-5, with a tentative D call TRBD1 (5 bases). The germline V gene has CDR1 SSHAT and CDR2 FNYEAQ (reference sequence). The CDR3 is 16 residues long. Trimming pared 1 base from V and 1 base from J, leaving 11 bases between. CDR3 residues: CASSLVFGGSNQPQHF. CDR3 nucleotide sequence: TGTGCCAGCAGCTTAGTGTTTGGGGGGAGCAATCAGCCCCAGCATTTT.

The rearrangement uses TRBV3-1 (or the pseudogene TRBV3-2) and TRBJ1-5; 10 bases match TRBD1. V shed 3 bases, J shed 4 bases, and the junction held 0 bases outside the gene matches. The germline V gene has CDR1 LGHDT and CDR2 YNNKEL (reference sequence). This CDR3 region has 14 residues. CDR3 coding DNA: TGTGCCAGCAGCCAGGACAGGGGGAATCAGCCCCAGCATTTT. Translated, it gives CASSQDRGNQPQHF.

This chain joins TRBV7-2 and TRBJ2-7, with 7 nucleotides matching TRBD2. The J segment lost 7 bases and the V segment lost 5 bases, leaving 5 bases of the junction unmatched. In germline, CDR1 is SGHTA, CDR2 FQGNSA. This CDR3 comprises 12 residues. Here the CDR3 DNA reads TGTGCCAGCAGCCGACTAGCTGGGGAGCAGTACTTC. Translated, it gives CASSRLAGEQYF. The complete variable domain, with remaining parts taken from reference TRBV7-2 and TRBJ2-7, reads GAGVSQSPSNKVTEKGKDVELRCDPISGHTALYWYRQSLGQGLEFLIYFQGNSAPDKSGLPSDRFSAERTGGSVSTLTIQRTQQEDSAVYLCASSRLAGEQYFGPGTRLTVT.

This clone was detected only a few times. The chain is built from TRBV5-6 and TRBJ1-2, with D unresolved. This CDR3 spans 15 amino acids. The V end lost 5 bases, the J end lost 0 bases, and 14 bases lay between the germline ends. Germline CDR1 and CDR2: SGHDT and YYEEEE. The CDR3 loop is CASRADSTSNYGYTF. CDR3 sequence (DNA): TGTGCCAGCAGGGCAGATTCAACATCTAACTATGGCTACACCTTC.

The genes are TRBV29-1 and TRBJ1-1, with TRBD1 as a possible D gene (6 bases). There are 10 residues in the CDR3. Germline CDR1 SQVTM, CDR2 ANQGSEA. Between the trimmed V and J ends, which lost 7 bases and 6 bases, there was a span of 9 bases. As DNA, the CDR3 is TGCAGCGGGGGGCAGGCTGAAGCTTTCTTT. It codes for CSGGQAEAFF.

This clone is a singleton in its sample. V is TRBV7-2 and J is TRBJ1-3, with TRBD1 matching over 7 bases. CDR1 SGHTA and CDR2 FQGNSA come from the germline V gene. CDR3 size: 13 residues. V shed 5 bases and J 8 bases; nucleotides not matched to a gene: 6. CDR3 residues: CASSMTGWDTIYF. For the CDR3, the DNA is TGTGCCAGCAGCATGACAGGGTGGGACACCATATATTTT.

The V call is TRBV9, the J call TRBJ2-1, with 13 positions matching TRBD2. The CDR3 is made up of 17 amino acids. The germline gives CDR1 SGDLS, CDR2 YYNGEE. Unmatched junction bases numbered 7, after V lost 4 bases and J lost 3 bases. DNA for the CDR3: TGTGCCAGCAGCCTCATCGGGACTAGCGGGGACTACAATGAGCAGTTCTTC. It specifies CASSLIGTSGDYNEQFF.

This clone came up a few times. The chain has TRBV5-1 and TRBJ1-1, with 8 nucleotides matching TRBD1. V was pared by 2 bases and J by 1 base, with 7 bases of the junction left unmatched. The germline gives CDR1 SGHRS, CDR2 YFSETQ. This CDR3 is built from 16 residues. The DNA for the CDR3 is TGCGCCAGCAGCTTCCGGACAGGGACGAAGAACACTGAAGCTTTCTTT. Protein product: CASSFRTGTKNTEAFF.

J is TRBJ2-3 and V is TRBV5-1, with D maybe TRBD1 (5 bases). The germline V gene encodes CDR1 SGHRS and CDR2 YFSETQ. The germline V and J ends were trimmed by 0 bases and 6 bases, with 11 bases remaining between them. The CDR3 runs to 14 residues. The CDR3 here is CASSLAQGEDTQYF. In DNA form, the CDR3 reads TGCGCCAGCAGCTTGGCGCAGGGTGAGGATACGCAGTATTTT.